This TCR beta chain originates from a study of glioma-infiltrating T cells after dendritic cell vaccination. Findings and caveats of the study: No direct clonality-survival link was found; a diverse polyclonal response may matter.

Patients had residual fresh-frozen tumor tissue and more than two years of survival data. Germline-derived CDR1 and CDR2 are MNHNY and SVGAGI (reference sequence). With 6 bases removed from V and 0 bases from J, the gap between germline ends came to 12 bases. There are 15 residues in the CDR3. This clone was counted between two and nine times. Its specificity is not known. Some clones are missing from TCRdb's copy, which holds only in-frame ones; the method was immunoSEQ multiplex PCR. The repertoire holds roughly 100,000 clones, with 75% to 85% as singletons. The V gene is TRBV6-6, the J gene TRBJ1-3; unclear D gene. This clonotype originated in a human donor with glioblastoma. Sequences were derived from blood, sampled before dendritic cell vaccination. The CDR3 sequence: CASSLLGRSGNTIYF. The CDR3 DNA is TGTGCCAGCAGCTTACTAGGCCGCTCTGGAAACACCATATATTTT.